These T cell receptor beta chains were read from a single sample in a study of low-dose radiotherapy and immunotherapy resistance in tumors. TCRdb independently ran MiXCR on the reads; one entry per CDR3 protein. The sample carries some 100,000 distinct CDR3 sequences, about 20% recorded once. The sequenced sample was PBMCs, obtained after low-dose radiotherapy plus immunotherapy. These receptors came from a male donor with prostate cancer. Both conserved end residues are part of each CDR3. The D gene is left open where the match is weak. Where a row states a size, it is once, few, many or the class of an expanded clone; other rows omit it.

J,D,size,V,DNA,CDR3
TRBJ2-1,NA,many,TRBV10-2,TGCGCCAGCAAGTCTGGTCGGCTAATCCACAATGAGCAGTTCTTC,CASKSGRLIHNEQFF
TRBJ2-2,TRBD2,many,TRBV7-2,TGTGCCAGCAGCTCGGGACTAGCGGGCACCGGGGAGCTGTTTTTT,CASSSGLAGTGELFF
TRBJ1-4,TRBD1,many,TRBV20-1,TGCAGTGCCGACAGGGACGTGGGTGAAAAACTGTTTTTT,CSADRDVGEKLFF
TRBJ2-3,NA,NA,TRBV9,TGTGCCAGCAGCGCGGCCGGGACCACAGATACGCAGTATTTT,CASSAAGTTDTQYF
TRBJ2-2,NA,many,TRBV5-1,TGCGCCAGCAGCCACAGGGTTTCGGCCACCGGGGAGCTGTTTTTT,CASSHRVSATGELFF
TRBJ1-1,NA,many,TRBV25-1,TGTGCCAGCAGTGTCATGGCCACCGGCACTGAAGCTTTCTTT,CASSVMATGTEAFF
TRBJ1-5,NA,many,TRBV2,TGTGCCAGCAGTGGTGGCATTAATAGCAATCAGCCCCAGCATTTT,CASSGGINSNQPQHF
TRBJ1-5,NA,NA,TRBV12-3/TRBV12-4,TGTGCCAGCAGTGAGGGACGATTTGGCAATCAGCCCCAGCATTTT,CASSEGRFGNQPQHF
TRBJ2-3,NA,many,TRBV24-1,TGTGCCACCAGTGAGGCCGGCACAGATACGCAGTATTTT,CATSEAGTDTQYF
TRBJ2-2,NA,NA,TRBV6-5,TGTGCCAGCAGTTACTCAGACAGCGCTGGACCCGGGGAGCTGTTTTTT,CASSYSDSAGPGELFF
TRBJ1-5,NA,many,TRBV25-1,TGTGCCAGCAGTGGGACAGAGCAAGTAACGCCCCAGCATTTT,CASSGTEQVTPQHF
TRBJ2-3,TRBD2,many,TRBV13,TGTGCCAGCAGCATGACTAGCGGGGGGGCAACAGATACGCAGTATTTT,CASSMTSGGATDTQYF
TRBJ1-1,NA,NA,TRBV12-5,TGTGCTAGTGGTTTGGTATGGGAGGGGGACACTGAAGCTTTCTTT,CASGLVWEGDTEAFF
TRBJ2-3,NA,many,TRBV4-2,TGTGCCAGCAGCCAGGGGGGCCGCGCCACAGATACGCAGTATTTT,CASSQGGRATDTQYF
TRBJ1-1,TRBD1,NA,TRBV2,TGTGCCAGCAGCGAGGGACAGGGGAATGCTGAAGCTTTCTTT,CASSEGQGNAEAFF
TRBJ2-1,NA,many,TRBV19,TGTGCCAGTAGTATAGATGCGACGAGGGTTCGGGATGAGCAGTTCTTC,CASSIDATRVRDEQFF
TRBJ2-1,TRBD2,many,TRBV6-2/TRBV6-3,TGTGCCAGCAGTAAAACTAGCGGGGGGACACACAATGAGCAGTTCTTC,CASSKTSGGTHNEQFF
TRBJ2-2,TRBD2,many,TRBV20-1,TGCAGTGCTCAGCCGGCTAGCGGGGGGAACTACACCGGGGAGCTGTTTTTT,CSAQPASGGNYTGELFF
TRBJ1-5,NA,many,TRBV20-1,TGCAGTGCTAGAGATCCTTGGACAAAAGACAATCAGCCCCAGCATTTT,CSARDPWTKDNQPQHF
TRBJ2-1,NA,NA,TRBV6-1,TGTGCCAGCAGGCTGACAGGGGAGGGTGAGCAGTTCTTC,CASRLTGEGEQFF
TRBJ1-1,NA,many,TRBV27,TGTGCCAGCAGTCTCCTGGGCGGCATGAACACTGAAGCTTTCTTT,CASSLLGGMNTEAFF
TRBJ2-5,NA,many,TRBV6-5,TGTGCCAGCAGCTTCCAGGGGATTGAGACCCAGTACTTC,CASSFQGIETQYF
TRBJ2-1,NA,many,TRBV3-1,TGTGCCAGCAGCCAAGGGGGTGATGAGCAGTTCTTC,CASSQGGDEQFF
TRBJ2-5,NA,many,TRBV19,TGTGCCAGTAGTATATGGCAGGCGGGGAGACTCCAAGAGACCCAGTACTTC,CASSIWQAGRLQETQYF
TRBJ1-2,NA,many,TRBV7-8,TGTGCCAGCAGCTTAGGGAGTGGCTACACCTTC,CASSLGSGYTF
TRBJ1-5,TRBD1,many,TRBV10-3,TGTGCCACCAGACGGGACAGGGGCGAAAATCAGCCCCAGCATTTT,CATRRDRGENQPQHF